A selection of T cell receptor beta chains follows, all from one sample in a study of blood T cell repertoires in COVID-19. TCRdb keeps only in-frame clones here, not all; method: immunoSEQ multiplex PCR. Of approximately 190,000 clones in the sample, over 70% were seen once. The sequenced material came from peripheral blood. The receptors derive from a man between 60 and 75 years old with acute or convalescent COVID-19. Each CDR3 is given with its conserved first and last residue. D genes are given only for firm matches. Size is omitted from some rows. Given values are once, few, many or a class for expanded clones.

j_call: TRBJ2-5
v_call: TRBV9
clone_size: -
d_call: TRBD2
cdr3_nt: TGTGCCAGCAGCGCAGACCCTCTTTTTAGCGGGGGGATACAAGAGACCCAGTACTTC
cdr3_aa: CASSADPLFSGGIQETQYF

j_call: TRBJ1-5
v_call: TRBV29-1
clone_size: -
d_call: -
cdr3_nt: TGCAGCGTGGGGTGGGGAGTCAATCAGCCCCAGCATTTT
cdr3_aa: CSVGWGVNQPQHF

j_call: TRBJ2-1
v_call: TRBV19
clone_size: -
d_call: -
cdr3_nt: TGTGCCAGTAAGGCGAATGGGGGCCGCAATGAGCAGTTCTTC
cdr3_aa: CASKANGGRNEQFF

j_call: TRBJ1-1
v_call: TRBV27
clone_size: few
d_call: -
cdr3_nt: TGTGCCAGCAGTACCACAGGATTCATGAACACTGAAGCTTTCTTT
cdr3_aa: CASSTTGFMNTEAFF

j_call: TRBJ2-1
v_call: TRBV7-2
clone_size: once
d_call: -
cdr3_nt: TGTGCCAGCAGCCCCGGAGAGCGGGTCATACACAATGAGCAGTTCTTC
cdr3_aa: CASSPGERVIHNEQFF

j_call: TRBJ1-1
v_call: TRBV9
clone_size: -
d_call: TRBD1
cdr3_nt: TGTGCCAGCAGCGAGACAGGGTCCCACACTGAAGCTTTCTTT
cdr3_aa: CASSETGSHTEAFF

j_call: TRBJ2-7
v_call: TRBV5-1
clone_size: -
d_call: -
cdr3_nt: TGCGCCAGCAGCTTGGCTGCGGGAACCTACGAGCAGTACTTC
cdr3_aa: CASSLAAGTYEQYF

j_call: TRBJ2-7
v_call: TRBV20-1
clone_size: -
d_call: TRBD2
cdr3_nt: TGCAGTGCTAGTGAGAGCGGGAAGGCCGGCGAGCAGTACTTC
cdr3_aa: CSASESGKAGEQYF

j_call: TRBJ1-1
v_call: TRBV20-1
clone_size: -
d_call: -
cdr3_nt: TGCAGTGCGAGGGTGAACACTGAAGCTTTCTTT
cdr3_aa: CSARVNTEAFF

j_call: TRBJ1-3
v_call: TRBV2
clone_size: few
d_call: -
cdr3_nt: TGTGCCAGCAGTGTTGACTCCCCATGGGCTGGAAACACCATATATTTT
cdr3_aa: CASSVDSPWAGNTIYF

j_call: TRBJ2-7
v_call: TRBV15
clone_size: -
d_call: TRBD2
cdr3_nt: TGTGCCACCAGCAGAACCTGGACTAGCTCCTACGAGCAGTACTTC
cdr3_aa: CATSRTWTSSYEQYF

j_call: TRBJ1-5
v_call: TRBV6-6
clone_size: -
d_call: -
cdr3_nt: TGTGCCAGCAGCTTTGGGGGACAAAGCAATCAGCCCCAGCATTTT
cdr3_aa: CASSFGGQSNQPQHF

j_call: TRBJ2-1
v_call: TRBV7-8
clone_size: -
d_call: TRBD2
cdr3_nt: TGTGCCAGCAGCTTAGTGGCTAGCGGGAACAATGAGCAGTTCTTC
cdr3_aa: CASSLVASGNNEQFF

j_call: TRBJ2-5
v_call: TRBV2
clone_size: -
d_call: TRBD2
cdr3_nt: TGTGCCAGCAGTGAACATAGTCTAGCGGAAGGAGAGACCCAGTACTTC
cdr3_aa: CASSEHSLAEGETQYF

j_call: TRBJ2-1
v_call: TRBV5-4
clone_size: -
d_call: -
cdr3_nt: TGTGCCAGCAGCTCCGTACTGGGACACCCTGAGCAGTTCTTC
cdr3_aa: CASSSVLGHPEQFF

j_call: TRBJ2-1
v_call: TRBV23-1
clone_size: -
d_call: TRBD1
cdr3_nt: TGCGCCAGCCGTATCCGGGACAGGGCCAACAATGAGCAGTTCTTC
cdr3_aa: CASRIRDRANNEQFF

j_call: TRBJ2-4
v_call: TRBV6-5
clone_size: -
d_call: -
cdr3_nt: TGTGCCAGCAGTTCTTCCAGGAGGAAAAACATTCAGTACTTC
cdr3_aa: CASSSSRRKNIQYF

j_call: TRBJ1-2
v_call: TRBV29-1
clone_size: -
d_call: -
cdr3_nt: TGCAGCGTTGGTGGTCAGAACTATGGCTACACCTTC
cdr3_aa: CSVGGQNYGYTF

j_call: TRBJ2-3
v_call: TRBV15
clone_size: -
d_call: -
cdr3_nt: TGTGCCACCAGCAGAGATAGGTTAGCGGTCAGCACAGATACGCAGTATTTT
cdr3_aa: CATSRDRLAVSTDTQYF

j_call: TRBJ1-1
v_call: TRBV2
clone_size: -
d_call: -
cdr3_nt: TGTGCCAGCAGTGAATGGGACACGAACACTGAAGCTTTCTTT
cdr3_aa: CASSEWDTNTEAFF

j_call: TRBJ2-1
v_call: TRBV14
clone_size: few
d_call: -
cdr3_nt: TGTGCCAGCAGCGTACAGAGCTCCTACAATGAGCAGTTCTTC
cdr3_aa: CASSVQSSYNEQFF

j_call: TRBJ2-3
v_call: TRBV12-3/TRBV12-4
clone_size: -
d_call: -
cdr3_nt: TGTGCCAGCAGTTTAGGGAGCGAAGATACGCAGTATTTT
cdr3_aa: CASSLGSEDTQYF

j_call: TRBJ2-5
v_call: TRBV19
clone_size: -
d_call: TRBD2
cdr3_nt: TGTGCAGCGGGAGGGGTAGAGACCCAGTACTTC
cdr3_aa: CAAGGVETQYF

j_call: TRBJ2-3
v_call: TRBV9
clone_size: -
d_call: TRBD1
cdr3_nt: TGTGCCAGCTCGAGGGGAACAGGGGGCCCAGATACGCAGTATTTT
cdr3_aa: CASSRGTGGPDTQYF

j_call: TRBJ1-4
v_call: TRBV19
clone_size: once
d_call: -
cdr3_nt: TGTGCCAGTAGTCCCATGACAGGCGGCTATGAAAAACTGTTTTTT
cdr3_aa: CASSPMTGGYEKLFF

j_call: TRBJ1-5
v_call: TRBV6-1
clone_size: few
d_call: TRBD1
cdr3_nt: TGTGCCAGCAGTGTCAGGGGGCGGGATACACATCAGCCCCAGCATTTT
cdr3_aa: CASSVRGRDTHQPQHF

j_call: TRBJ1-2
v_call: TRBV15
clone_size: -
d_call: TRBD1
cdr3_nt: TGTGCCACCAGCACGACAGGGCGAGGTGGCTACACCTTC
cdr3_aa: CATSTTGRGGYTF

j_call: TRBJ1-2
v_call: TRBV3-1/TRBV3-2
clone_size: -
d_call: -
cdr3_nt: TGTGCCAGCAGCCAATCCTGGGCCTACACCTTC
cdr3_aa: CASSQSWAYTF

j_call: TRBJ2-3
v_call: TRBV12-3/TRBV12-4
clone_size: -
d_call: -
cdr3_nt: TGTGCCAGCAGCCTACAGCGCACAGATACGCAGTATTTT
cdr3_aa: CASSLQRTDTQYF

j_call: TRBJ2-3
v_call: TRBV7-2
clone_size: -
d_call: TRBD1
cdr3_nt: TGTGCCAGCAGCTACAGGGGGCTTGGGGCAGATACGCAGTATTTT
cdr3_aa: CASSYRGLGADTQYF

j_call: TRBJ2-7
v_call: TRBV25-1
clone_size: -
d_call: -
cdr3_nt: TGTGCCAGCAGACGGACCCAAGCGGGCTCCTACGAGCAGTACTTC
cdr3_aa: CASRRTQAGSYEQYF

j_call: TRBJ1-1
v_call: TRBV5-1
clone_size: -
d_call: TRBD1
cdr3_nt: TGCGCCAGCATCTCGTCAGGGGGTATGGGAACTGAAGCTTTCTTT
cdr3_aa: CASISSGGMGTEAFF

j_call: TRBJ2-6
v_call: TRBV7-3
clone_size: -
d_call: TRBD1
cdr3_nt: TGTGCCAGCAGCTTAACACCACCGGGACAGATCCTCTCTGGGGCCAACGTCCTGACTTTC
cdr3_aa: CASSLTPPGQILSGANVLTF

j_call: TRBJ2-1
v_call: TRBV6-2/TRBV6-3
clone_size: -
d_call: -
cdr3_nt: TGTGCCAGCAGTTACTCGCTACTAGGGACAATGAGGGCCTACAATGAGCAGTTCTTC
cdr3_aa: CASSYSLLGTMRAYNEQFF

j_call: TRBJ2-1
v_call: TRBV7-2
clone_size: -
d_call: -
cdr3_nt: TGTGCCAGCAGCTCGGGACTTCCCGGAGCCCTTCAGTTCTTC
cdr3_aa: CASSSGLPGALQFF

j_call: TRBJ1-3
v_call: TRBV29-1
clone_size: -
d_call: TRBD1
cdr3_nt: TGCAGCGGGACAGGGGCTGGAAACACCATATATTTT
cdr3_aa: CSGTGAGNTIYF

j_call: TRBJ1-2
v_call: TRBV28
clone_size: -
d_call: -
cdr3_nt: TGTGCCAGCAGTTTAGGCTCTAACTATGGCTACACCTTC
cdr3_aa: CASSLGSNYGYTF

j_call: TRBJ1-3
v_call: TRBV18
clone_size: -
d_call: -
cdr3_nt: TGTGCCAGCTCACCACCGGCAGGGCCCTCTGGAAACACCATATATTTT
cdr3_aa: CASSPPAGPSGNTIYF

j_call: TRBJ2-3
v_call: TRBV2
clone_size: few
d_call: -
cdr3_nt: TGTGCCAGCAGTTGGTGGGAGAGAGATACGCAGTATTTT
cdr3_aa: CASSWWERDTQYF

j_call: TRBJ2-1
v_call: TRBV6-5
clone_size: -
d_call: TRBD1
cdr3_nt: TGTGCCATGCGACAGGGTATAGGCTCCTACAATGAGCAGTTCTTC
cdr3_aa: CAMRQGIGSYNEQFF

j_call: TRBJ2-3
v_call: TRBV20-1
clone_size: -
d_call: -
cdr3_nt: TGCAGTGCTAGTAGTATTCAATCGGGGGGCGTACGAAGCACAGATACGCAGTATTTT
cdr3_aa: CSASSIQSGGVRSTDTQYF